Shown below are 31 T cell receptor beta chains from a single sample sequenced in a study of T cells after yellow fever vaccination. TCRdb analysed the 5' RACE reads with MiXCR anew, one entry per CDR3 protein. Among over 300,000 distinct CDR3 sequences, approximately 4% were seen once, and the ten largest hold around 24%. The sample here was PBMCs, taken 5 days after the yellow fever booster vaccination. The receptors derive from a man aged 18-30 years who received the YFV17D yellow fever vaccine.

The rearrangement uses TRBV5-6 and TRBJ2-3; D gene unclear. CDR3 size: 13 residues. V lost 4 bases and J 6 bases, leaving 12 bases between the germline ends. Germline loops: CDR1 SGHDT, CDR2 YYEEEE. CDR3 region: CASSIPLGDTQYF. In DNA form, the CDR3 reads TGTGCCAGCAGCATACCACTGGGGGATACGCAGTATTTT. The variable domain in full, completed from reference TRBV5-6 and TRBJ2-3, reads DAGVTQSPTHLIKTRGQQVTLRCSPKSGHDTVSWYQQALGQGPQFIFQYYEEEERQRGNFPDRFSGHQFPNYSSELNVNALLLGDSALYLCASSIPLGDTQYFGPGTRLTVL.

This clonotype was seen only a few times. The chain joins TRBV5-6 to TRBJ2-7, with 9 bases aligning to TRBD1. This CDR3 has 17 residues. V lost 4 bases to trimming and J lost 1 base; unmatched junction nucleotides: 12. Germline CDR1 reads SGHDT; CDR2 reads YYEEEE. CDR3 residues: CASSAYRDRAGSYEQYV. CDR3 bases: TGTGCCAGCAGCGCTTACCGGGACAGGGCAGGGTCCTACGAGCAGTACGTC.

This clonotype was counted many times. DNA of the CDR3: TGTGCCAGCAGCCTCCGGTTATCCGGGGAGCTGTTTTTT. Translated, it gives CASSLRLSGELFF. The rearrangement links TRBV28 to TRBJ2-2; D call uncertain. The germline V gene has CDR1 MDHEN and CDR2 SYDVKM. V shed 6 bases and J shed 6 bases, with 11 bases lying between them. The CDR3 extends over 13 amino acids.

This clonotype was observed a handful of times. The V and J genes are TRBV4-2 and TRBJ2-1, with 9 bases identical to TRBD1. V trimming: 3 bases; J trimming: 4 bases; junction bases outside the gene matches: 7. The germline V gene encodes CDR1 LGHNA and CDR2 YNFKEQ. The CDR3 is 16 amino acids. The CDR3 spells CASSQPGTGTYNEQFF. The CDR3, as DNA: TGTGCCAGCAGCCAGCCGGGGACAGGGACATACAATGAGCAGTTCTTC.

This clonotype was seen only a few times. The chain employs TRBV20-1 and TRBJ2-5; 10 nucleotides line up with TRBD1. Germline lookup yields CDR1 DFQATT and CDR2 SNEGSKA (reference sequence). The CDR3 has 14 residues. V lost 6 bases and J lost 1; bases outside the gene matches: 5. The CDR3 region is CSAEGQGFQETQYF. As DNA, the CDR3 is TGCAGTGCAGAGGGACAGGGGTTCCAAGAGACCCAGTACTTC.

The chain is built from TRBV9 and TRBJ1-2; D gene ambiguous. Germline CDR1 is SGDLS and CDR2 is YYNGEE. The germline V and J ends were trimmed by 2 bases and 0 bases, with 11 bases remaining between them. The CDR3 has 15 residues. In DNA, the CDR3 is TGTGCCAGCAGCGTCGGCAGCGGTACTAACTATGGCTACACCTTC. Protein: CASSVGSGTNYGYTF.

This clonotype was counted a few times. The V and J genes are TRBV27 and TRBJ2-1, with D possibly TRBD1 on 5 matching bases. The CDR3 sequence is 14 residues long. V was clipped by 6 bases and J by 0 bases, with 9 bases between them. CDR1 is MNHEY, CDR2 SMNVEV, per germline (reference sequence). For the CDR3, the DNA is TGTGCCAGCAGCTGGACAAGCTCCTACAATGAGCAGTTCTTC. Its protein product is CASSWTSSYNEQFF.

This sequence joins TRBV7-9 and TRBJ2-2, with unresolved D. Looked up from germline, CDR1 is SEHNR and CDR2 is FQNEAQ (reference sequence). There are 18 residues in the CDR3. With 5 bases removed from V and 0 bases from J, the gap between germline ends came to 19 bases. The CDR3 DNA is TGTGCCAGCAGCCCCCTCGGGCCCACAGCCGCGAACACCGGGGAGCTGTTTTTT. This translates into CASSPLGPTAANTGELFF.

This rearrangement joins TRBV2 to TRBJ1-1; D gene unclear. The V and J ends lost 6 bases and 3 bases respectively, with 17 bases between them. This CDR3 spans 15 amino acids. Germline CDR1 and CDR2: SNHLY and FYNNEI. This CDR3 reads CASSPRVNLDTEAFF. As DNA, the CDR3 is TGTGCCAGCAGCCCACGGGTCAACCTTGACACTGAAGCTTTCTTT.

The chain carries TRBV2 and TRBJ1-6, with 9 bases fitting TRBD1. Trimming at V came to 6 bases and at J to 7 bases, leaving 10 bases not matched to a gene. The CDR3 has 16 residues. Germline V gives CDR1 SNHLY, CDR2 FYNNEI. The CDR3 loop is CASRETGGGGNSPLHF. The CDR3 DNA reads TGTGCCAGCAGGGAAACAGGGGGCGGAGGAAATTCACCCCTCCACTTT.

In this sample, this clonotype turned up a few times. J is TRBJ1-1 and V is TRBV5-1; 9 nucleotides line up with TRBD1. CDR1 SGHRS and CDR2 YFSETQ come from the germline V gene. This CDR3 comprises 13 residues. J lost 0 bases, V lost 7 bases, and 1 base had no gene match. The CDR3 reads CASGTGMNTEAFF. As DNA, the CDR3 is TGCGCCAGCGGGACAGGGATGAACACTGAAGCTTTCTTT.

The chain has TRBV7-3 and TRBJ1-2; a weak D match, TRBD1 (5 bases). The CDR3 totals 14 residues. CDR1 is SGHTA, CDR2 FQGTGA, per germline. V was trimmed by 4 bases and J by 3 bases, leaving 12 bases between them. The CDR3 spells CASSSGDVDYGYTF. For the CDR3, the DNA is TGTGCCAGCAGCTCCGGGGACGTGGACTATGGCTACACCTTC.

This clonotype appeared many times. This chain links TRBV10-2 with TRBJ2-1; 10 positions match TRBD2. This CDR3 region has 13 residues. CDR1 is WSHSY, CDR2 SAAADI, per germline. Trimming removed 5 bases from V and 8 bases from J; junction bases left unmatched: 3. CDR3 bases: TGCGCCAGCAGTCTAGCGGGGGTCCATGAGCAGTTCTTC. Its protein product is CASSLAGVHEQFF.

This clonotype has a handful of counts. V usage is TRBV5-6 and J usage is TRBJ1-6; the D is unclear. The germline V and J ends were trimmed by 4 bases and 4 bases, with 6 bases remaining between them. The CDR3 length is 13 residues. Germline assignment: CDR1 SGHDT and CDR2 YYEEEE. This CDR3 reads CASSDTYNSPLHF. In DNA form, the CDR3 reads TGTGCCAGCAGCGACACGTATAATTCACCCCTCCACTTT.

This chain connects TRBV7-2 to TRBJ1-5; 9 bases agree with TRBD1. Germline assignment: CDR1 SGHTA and CDR2 FQGNSA. The junction had 7 bases not matched to a gene; V was cut back by 6 bases and J by 1 base. The CDR3 contains 16 residues. CDR3 sequence: CASRRTGGVSNQPQHF. CDR3 DNA: TGTGCCAGCAGACGAACAGGGGGCGTAAGCAATCAGCCCCAGCATTTT. Full variable domain (missing parts from reference TRBV7-2 and TRBJ1-5): GAGVSQSPSNKVTEKGKDVELRCDPISGHTALYWYRQSLGQGLEFLIYFQGNSAPDKSGLPSDRFSAERTGGSVSTLTIQRTQQEDSAVYLCASRRTGGVSNQPQHFGDGTRLSIL.

The chain uses TRBV20-1 and TRBJ2-1; D may be TRBD2 (6 bases). V was pared by 6 bases and J by 7 bases, with 13 bases between. The CDR3 is made up of 12 amino acids. Germline loops: CDR1 DFQATT, CDR2 SNEGSKA (reference sequence). The CDR3 protein is CSAMTRDNEQFF. The CDR3 region has the DNA TGCAGTGCCATGACTAGGGATAATGAGCAGTTCTTC.

The CDR3 protein is CASSGQGAHYGYTF. The CDR3 region has the DNA TGCGCCAGCAGCGGACAGGGGGCCCACTATGGCTACACCTTC. The gene calls are TRBV5-1 and TRBJ1-2; 11 bases agree with TRBD1. This CDR3 comprises 14 residues. The germline V gene encodes CDR1 SGHRS and CDR2 YFSETQ. The V and J ends lost 4 bases and 3 bases, in that order; junction bases with no gene match: 2.

This clonotype was recorded many times. This chain uses TRBV6-5 with TRBJ1-1; no firm D call. The germline gives CDR1 MNHEY, CDR2 SVGAGI. The CDR3 consists of 13 residues. V was cut by 6 bases and J by 4 bases, with 12 bases left in between. The CDR3 region is CASRTGVGTEAFF. CDR3 sequence (DNA): TGTGCCAGCAGAACCGGGGTCGGCACTGAAGCTTTCTTT.

This clonotype has just a few counts. The rearrangement uses TRBV28 and TRBJ2-5; TRBD2 is a possible D gene (7 bases). CDR1 is MDHEN, CDR2 SYDVKM, per germline. The CDR3 length is 15 residues. Deletions cut 1 base from V and 3 bases from J, with 12 bases between. CDR3 protein: CASSLYGGREETQYF. CDR3 in DNA: TGTGCCAGCAGTTTATACGGGGGGCGGGAAGAGACCCAGTACTTC.

The V call is TRBV7-2, the J call TRBJ2-7, with D hard to call. The CDR3 totals 10 residues. The germline V gene encodes CDR1 SGHTA and CDR2 FQGNSA. Between the trimmed V and J ends, which lost 3 bases and 7 bases, there was a span of 4 bases. The CDR3 loop reads CASSFREQYV. The CDR3 DNA follows: TGTGCCAGCAGCTTTAGAGAGCAGTACGTC.

Turning to this clonotype: Given a much more abundant clone one base away, this may be a read error. The chain is built from TRBV12-3 or TRBV12-4 and TRBJ1-3; a weak D match, TRBD1 (5 bases). The V gene lost 6 bases and the J gene lost 0 bases, with 9 bases spanning the gap. The CDR3 covers 14 residues. In DNA form, the CDR3 reads TGTGCCAGCAGACCGGGGGGCTCTGGAAACACCATATATTTT. Its translation is CASRPGGSGNTIYF.

The chain uses TRBV4-1 and TRBJ2-1; D is unclear. V was pared by 3 bases and J by 2 bases, with 17 bases between. The CDR3 sequence is 17 residues long. The germline CDR1 and CDR2 sequences are MGHRA and YSYEKL. The CDR3 loop reads CASSHSIFRSPYNEQFF. CDR3 DNA sequence: TGCGCCAGCAGCCACTCGATATTTCGGAGCCCCTACAATGAGCAGTTCTTC.

This clonotype was found many times. The V and J genes are TRBV24-1 and TRBJ1-2, with D unresolved. The CDR3 is 12 residues long. The V and J ends lost 3 bases and 8 bases respectively, with 9 bases between them. Germline CDR1 KGHDR, CDR2 SFDVKD. As DNA, the CDR3 is TGTGCCACCAGTGATCTGGCAACGGGCTACACCTTC. Its translation: CATSDLATGYTF.

Only a few counts were recorded for this clonotype. V gene TRBV5-6 combines with J gene TRBJ1-2; 9 bases match TRBD1. Trimming at V came to 4 bases and at J to 8 bases, leaving 6 bases not matched to a gene. This CDR3 contains 13 residues. In germline, CDR1 is SGHDT, CDR2 YYEEEE. CDR3 sequence: CASSHRTGDGYTF. The CDR3 coding sequence is TGTGCCAGCAGCCATAGGACAGGGGACGGCTACACCTTC.

Many counts were recorded for this clonotype. This sequence joins TRBV7-2 and TRBJ2-1; 8 bases are a match to TRBD1. Germline V gene sequence: CDR1 SGHTA, CDR2 FQGNSA. The CDR3 extends over 16 amino acids. Trimming cost V 5 bases and J 2 bases; bases outside gene matches: 8. The CDR3 coding sequence is TGTGCCAGCAGCATTGCCGGGGGACAGGCCTACAATGAGCAGTTCTTC. Amino acids: CASSIAGGQAYNEQFF.

This clonotype appeared many times. The chain links TRBV7-2 to TRBJ2-2; D is perhaps TRBD2 (7 bases). The CDR3 sequence is 15 residues long. Per the germline V gene, CDR1 is SGHTA and CDR2 is FQGNSA. The V end lost 5 bases, the J end lost 1 base, and 11 bases lay between the germline ends. The CDR3 region is CASSRGGWNTGELFF. CDR3 nucleotide sequence: TGTGCCAGCAGCAGGGGGGGTTGGAACACCGGGGAGCTGTTTTTT.

V is TRBV4-3 and J is TRBJ2-6; maybe TRBD2 (5 bases). Germline assignment: CDR1 LGHNA and CDR2 YSLEER. V was pared by 0 bases and J by 2 bases, with 5 bases between. CDR3 length: 15 residues. CDR3 amino acids: CASSQEEAGANVLTF. The CDR3 nucleotides read TGCGCCAGCAGCCAAGAGGAGGCTGGGGCCAACGTCCTGACTTTC.

The sample holds a few counts of this clonotype. This chain links TRBV7-2 with TRBJ2-3, with D possibly called TRBD1 or TRBD2 (5 bases each). Trimming stripped 5 bases from V and 1 base from J, with 13 bases between. The germline CDR1 and CDR2 sequences are SGHTA and FQGNSA. The CDR3 has 15 residues. The CDR3 region has the DNA TGTGCCAGCAGCCCAGGGAGTATAGGCACAGATACGCAGTATTTT. This gives the protein CASSPGSIGTDTQYF.

The table lists this clonotype with many counts. V usage is TRBV10-3 and J usage is TRBJ2-7; no reliable D call. There are 14 residues in the CDR3. V dropped 1 base and J dropped 4 bases, with 11 bases sitting between them. In germline, CDR1 is ENHRY, CDR2 SYGVKD. In DNA form, the CDR3 reads TGTGCCATCAGTGAGTTCTTTACCGGATACGAGCAGTACTTC. This sequence encodes CAISEFFTGYEQYF.

The sample holds a few counts of this clonotype. J is TRBJ1-1 and V is TRBV29-1; D remains ambiguous. V was clipped by 7 bases and J by 1 base, with 10 bases between them. Germline loops: CDR1 SQVTM, CDR2 ANQGSEA. The CDR3 runs 12 residues. CDR3 nucleotides: TGCAGCGCCCGGTTGGAGAACACTGAAGCTTTCTTT. This gives the protein CSARLENTEAFF.

This clonotype has a handful of counts. This chain links TRBV9 with TRBJ1-1; tentative D call: TRBD1 (5 bases). Between the trimmed V and J ends, which lost 0 bases and 5 bases, there was a span of 17 bases. Germline V gene lookup returns CDR1 SGDLS and CDR2 YYNGEE. The CDR3 is 16 amino acids. CDR3: CASSVGPRGGGTEAFF. The CDR3 DNA reads TGTGCCAGCAGCGTAGGGCCCCGGGGCGGAGGGACTGAAGCTTTCTTT. Full variable domain (remainder filled in from reference TRBV9 and TRBJ1-1): DSGVTQTPKHLITATGQRVTLRCSPRSGDLSVYWYQQSLDQGLQFLIQYYNGEERAKGNILERFSAQQFPDLHSELNLSSLELGDSALYFCASSVGPRGGGTEAFFGQGTRLTVV.